The 14 T cell receptor beta chains in this list originate from one sample, sequenced in a study of T-cell reconstitution after alpha-beta-depleted transplantation in children. Preparation of the TCRbeta library was carried out with unique molecular identifiers. MiXCR was run by TCRdb on the PCR reads, yielding one entry per CDR3 protein. The data contain approximately 630,000 distinct CDR3 sequences, around 14% of them singletons. The material was PBMCs, obtained before TCRalphabeta/CD19-depleted stem cell transplant. The receptors come from a girl aged 2 to 9 with congenital amegakaryocytic thrombocytopenia, due to receive a stem cell transplant.

This clonotype turned up a few times. The genes are TRBV13 and TRBJ2-7, with a weak D call TRBD2 (6 bases). This CDR3 is built from 16 residues. Trimming pared 4 bases from V and 0 bases from J, leaving 16 bases between. Germline V gives CDR1 PRHDT, CDR2 FYEKMQ (reference sequence). Written as DNA, the CDR3 is TGTGCCAGCAGCTCCTATGCGGGACGCTTCTCCTACGAGCAGTACTTC. Its protein is CASSSYAGRFSYEQYF.

The chain combines TRBV7-9 with TRBJ2-7; D not certain. The CDR3 contains 13 residues. V lost 5 bases, J lost 3 bases, and 11 bases lay in between. Per the germline V gene, CDR1 is SEHNR and CDR2 is FQNEAQ (reference sequence). CDR3 coding DNA: TGTGCCAGCAGCCCAACGAGTCTCTACGAGCAGTACTTC. The encoded protein is CASSPTSLYEQYF.

In its sample, this clonotype was seen many times. The chain carries TRBV10-2 and TRBJ2-1; D is uncertain. Trimming took off 3 bases at V and 4 bases at J, with 4 bases between the two ends. The germline CDR1 and CDR2 sequences are WSHSY and SAAADI. This CDR3 is 12 amino acids long. In DNA, the CDR3 is TGCGCCAGCAGTGATAAATACAATGAGCAGTTCTTC. It is translated as CASSDKYNEQFF.

This clonotype was picked up many times. The genes are TRBV6-1 and TRBJ1-6; D gene uncertain. This CDR3 is built from 14 residues. The V end was cut by 5 bases, the J end by 10 bases, with 15 bases between. Germline V CDR1 and CDR2: MNHNS, SASEGT. In DNA form, the CDR3 reads TGTGCCAGCAGTCGATCACAGACCTCGTCACCCCTCCACTTT. This codes for CASSRSQTSSPLHF.

For this clonotype: The junction differs from germline at one of its ends, possibly a read error. This rearrangement joins TRBV20-1 to TRBJ2-1; 12 bases fit TRBD2. Looked up from germline, CDR1 is DFQATT and CDR2 is SNEGSKA (reference sequence). The CDR3 has 19 amino acids. The CDR3 reads CCARSPLAGGRDSYNEQFF. In nucleotides, the CDR3 is TGCTGTGCTAGATCCCCACTAGCGGGAGGACGAGACTCCTACAATGAGCAGTTCTTC.

This clonotype turned up a few times. The rearrangement links TRBV6-2 or TRBV6-3 to TRBJ2-7; the match to TRBD2 covers 11 bases. In germline, CDR1 is MNHEY, CDR2 SVGEGT. Trimming cost V 10 bases and J 3 bases; bases outside gene matches: 5. CDR3 length: 13 residues. CDR3 nucleotides: TGTGCCATCCGAGGGACTAGCGGCTACGAGCAGTACTTC. Amino acid sequence: CAIRGTSGYEQYF.

The CDR3, as DNA: TGTGCCAGCAGTTCGGGATCGGAGCCGAAAAACATTCAGTACTTC. Its translation: CASSSGSEPKNIQYF. The chain links TRBV28 to TRBJ2-4; possible D gene TRBD2, 5 bases. Trimming left V 4 bases short and J 4 bases short, with 14 bases between. The CDR3 totals 15 residues. Germline values: CDR1 MDHEN, CDR2 SYDVKM.

This clonotype was recorded at least ten times. The rearrangement uses TRBV5-1 and TRBJ2-3; TRBD1 agrees at 8 bases. J was trimmed by 2 bases and V by 0 bases; bases with no gene match: 2. Per the germline V gene, CDR1 is SGHRS and CDR2 is YFSETQ. The CDR3 covers 15 residues. CDR3 coding DNA: TGCGCCAGCAGCTTGGCGGGACAGGTCACAGATACGCAGTATTTT. Translated, it gives CASSLAGQVTDTQYF.

A few counts support this clonotype. The rearrangement joins TRBV20-1 to TRBJ1-4; D remains unclear. Trimming removed 2 bases at V and 3 bases at J, with 7 bases between. This CDR3 is 13 amino acids long. Germline CDR1 is DFQATT and CDR2 is SNEGSKA (reference sequence). CDR3 amino acids: CSARTTANEKLFF. CDR3 coding DNA: TGCAGTGCTAGAACCACAGCTAATGAAAAACTGTTTTTT.

This clonotype has a single count. CDR3 nucleotides: TGCGCCAGCACCAACCTAGTCAGGACAGACACAGATACGCAGTATTTT. Translated, it gives CASTNLVRTDTDTQYF. The chain employs TRBV5-1 and TRBJ2-3, with TRBD1 as a possible D gene (6 bases). V lost 6 bases, J lost 2 bases, and 19 bases lay in between. Germline lookup yields CDR1 SGHRS and CDR2 YFSETQ. The CDR3 sequence is 16 residues long.

This clonotype was observed at least ten times. V is TRBV5-1 and J is TRBJ2-1; a possible D gene is TRBD2 (5 bases). The ends were cut back, 0 bases at V and 1 base at J, with 11 bases in the middle. This CDR3 spans 16 amino acids. CDR1 is SGHRS, CDR2 YFSETQ, per germline. The CDR3 coding sequence is TGCGCCAGCAGCTTGGTTGCGGGCAGATCCTACAATGAGCAGTTCTTC. Protein: CASSLVAGRSYNEQFF.

In this sample, this clonotype turned up a few times. This chain joins TRBV11-2 and TRBJ2-1; 10 bases agree with TRBD2. Germline CDR1 SGHAT, CDR2 FQNNGV. J gave up 5 bases and V 3 bases, and 4 bases lay outside the gene matches. This CDR3 is built from 15 residues. CDR3 region: CASSFPTSGNNEQFF. In DNA, the CDR3 is TGTGCCAGCAGCTTCCCTACTAGCGGGAACAATGAGCAGTTCTTC.

This rearrangement joins TRBV21-1 to TRBJ2-1; the table calls TRBD2, which could not be checked here. TRBV21-1 is described as a pseudogene. CDR3 length equals 18 residues. The CDR3 DNA reads as TGTGCCTGCAGCAAAGCTGACATCCAGCGGGGAAATAGCGGGGAGCAGTTCTTC. It encodes CACSKADIQRGNSGEQFF.

V is TRBV7-6 and J is TRBJ2-5; perhaps TRBD2 as D (6 bases). CDR1 and CDR2 (germline): SGHVS, FNYEAQ. The CDR3 covers 15 residues. The V end lost 4 bases, the J end lost 4 bases, and 16 bases lay between the germline ends. The CDR3 region has the DNA TGTGCCAGCAGCTCCAGACTAGATGTGGGAGAGACCCAGTACTTC. Its translation: CASSSRLDVGETQYF.